The 30 T cell receptor beta chains in this list originate from one sample, sequenced in a study of T cell responses to AZD1222 COVID-19 vaccine. TCRdb keeps only in-frame clones here, not all; method: immunoSEQ multiplex PCR. The top ten hold 2% to 2.5% of the sample, which has about 120,000 clones, about 85% seen once. Here the sequenced sample was peripheral blood, taken on day 0 of AZD1222 vaccination. All receptors come from an adult in good health.

The chain has TRBV7-9 and TRBJ2-1; TRBD2 agrees at 16 bases. Germline V gives CDR1 SEHNR, CDR2 FQNEAQ (reference sequence). The CDR3 sequence is 19 residues long. After removal of 4 bases from V and 5 bases from J, the junction contained 11 bases not matched to a gene. The DNA for the CDR3 is TGTGCCAGCAGCTCACCCGGGGGGGGACTAGCGGGAGGGAACAATGAGCAGTTCTTC. Protein product: CASSSPGGGLAGGNNEQFF.

The chain recombines TRBV3-1 (or the pseudogene TRBV3-2) with TRBJ2-3; tentatively, D is TRBD2 (5 bases). The CDR3 spans 16 residues. The germline V gene has CDR1 LGHDT and CDR2 YNNKEL (reference sequence). V was shortened by 0 bases and J by 4 bases, with 14 bases between the two germline ends. CDR3 DNA sequence: TGTGCCAGCAGCCAAGATCAAGGTAGCGCCGCAGATACGCAGTATTTT. It specifies CASSQDQGSAADTQYF.

The gene calls are TRBV7-8 and TRBJ1-1; D is uncertain. Germline lookup yields CDR1 SGHVS and CDR2 FQNEAQ. This CDR3 spans 13 amino acids. Trimming pared 3 bases from V and 1 base from J, leaving 6 bases between. The CDR3 nucleotides read TGTGCCAGCAGCTTGGATACGAACACTGAAGCTTTCTTT. Residues: CASSLDTNTEAFF.

This clone was counted only a few times. This sequence joins TRBV2 and TRBJ2-7; 13 nucleotides match TRBD2. The CDR3 is made up of 14 amino acids. The germline V gene has CDR1 SNHLY and CDR2 FYNNEI. The trim removed 9 bases at V and 6 bases at J, leaving 8 bases unmatched. The CDR3 nucleotides are TGTGCCAGAGGGGTACTAGCGGGAGGGGGCGAGCAGTACTTC. This encodes CARGVLAGGGEQYF.

The rearrangement joins TRBV11-2 to TRBJ2-3; D gene unclear. CDR3 length: 15 amino acids. Trimming took off 1 base at V and 6 bases at J, with 14 bases between the two ends. Germline loops: CDR1 SGHAT, CDR2 FQNNGV. The CDR3 loop is CASSLAGPGVDTQYF. In DNA form, the CDR3 reads TGTGCCAGCAGCTTAGCGGGCCCCGGCGTTGATACGCAGTATTTT.

The chain employs TRBV11-3 and TRBJ2-2; D not certain. This CDR3 spans 13 amino acids. Deletions cut 5 bases from V and 3 bases from J, with 7 bases between. Looked up from germline, CDR1 is SGHNT and CDR2 is YENEEA. The CDR3 spells CASSPFHTGELFF. The CDR3 nucleotides are TGTGCCAGCAGCCCCTTCCACACCGGGGAGCTGTTTTTT.

The chain joins TRBV30 to TRBJ2-3, with 7 bases matching TRBD1. CDR1 is GTSNPN, CDR2 SVGIG, per germline (reference sequence). The CDR3 is made up of 16 amino acids. The trim removed 4 bases at V and 4 bases at J, leaving 14 bases unmatched. The CDR3 DNA follows: TGTGCCTGGACCGTCGGTAGGGGGCATGGGGCAGATACGCAGTATTTT. Translation gives CAWTVGRGHGADTQYF.

V is TRBV2 and J is TRBJ2-7, with TRBD1 identical over 12 bases. J gave up 12 bases and V 5 bases, and 20 bases lay outside the gene matches. The length of the CDR3 is 17 residues. Germline V gives CDR1 SNHLY, CDR2 FYNNEI. The CDR3 is CASSSGTGGPGPKSGYF. Written as DNA, the CDR3 is TGTGCCAGCAGTTCTGGGACAGGGGGCCCCGGGCCAAAGAGCGGGTACTTC.

This clone was observed a handful of times. Other DNA sequences from this sample encode an identical CDR3 as well. V is TRBV2 and J is TRBJ2-7; D ambiguous. The CDR3 sequence is 11 residues long. Germline assignment: CDR1 SNHLY and CDR2 FYNNEI. V lost 4 bases to trimming and J lost 2 bases, with 3 bases between them. CDR3 sequence reads: CASSATYEQYF. CDR3 DNA sequence: TGTGCCAGCAGTGCGACCTACGAGCAGTACTTC.

The rearrangement joins TRBV19 to TRBJ2-6; D is possibly TRBD1 (6 bases). The CDR3 has 15 residues. Per germline, CDR1 LNHDA and CDR2 SQIVND (reference sequence). Trimming removed 3 bases at V and 1 base at J, with 7 bases between. This CDR3 reads CASSITGSGANVLTF. Written as DNA, the CDR3 is TGTGCCAGTAGTATCACAGGGTCTGGGGCCAACGTCCTGACTTTC.

This clone was recorded only once. The J gene is TRBJ2-1, the V gene TRBV19; unclear D gene. Deletions cut 5 bases from V and 0 bases from J, with 11 bases between. The CDR3 has 15 residues. The germline V gene encodes CDR1 LNHDA and CDR2 SQIVND (reference sequence). CDR3 sequence (DNA): TGTGCCAGTAGTGTCGGCTTTAGCTCCTACAATGAGCAGTTCTTC. Encoded protein: CASSVGFSSYNEQFF. Full variable domain (rest looked up from reference TRBV19 and TRBJ2-1): DGGITQSPKYLFRKEGQNVTLSCEQNLNHDAMYWYRQDPGQGLRLIYYSQIVNDFQKGDIAEGYSVSREKKESFPLTVTSAQKNPTAFYLCASSVGFSSYNEQFFGPGTRLTVL.

The chain carries TRBV2 and TRBJ2-7, with D unresolved. V lost 2 bases to trimming and J lost 3 bases, with 14 bases between them. The CDR3 has 15 residues. Germline lookup yields CDR1 SNHLY and CDR2 FYNNEI. The DNA for the CDR3 is TGTGCCAGCAGTGAATTGGACCTATCCCACTACGAGCAGTACTTC. Its protein product is CASSELDLSHYEQYF.

The CDR3 DNA reads as TGTGCCAGCTCACCGAGCGGGGTAGGACAGCCCCAGCATTTT. This sequence encodes CASSPSGVGQPQHF. The chain is built from TRBV18 and TRBJ1-5, with no clear D. The CDR3 runs to 14 residues. Germline CDR1 is KGHSH and CDR2 is LQKENI. Trimming removed 3 bases from V and 7 bases from J, with 13 bases in between.

This rearrangement joins TRBV12-3 or TRBV12-4 to TRBJ2-3, with TRBD2 as a possible D gene (5 bases). The CDR3 length is 13 residues. V dropped 8 bases and J dropped 0 bases, with 9 bases sitting between them. Written as DNA, the CDR3 is TGTGCCAGCCATCGGGGTAGCACAGATACGCAGTATTTT. It is translated as CASHRGSTDTQYF.

Regarding this clone: At the DNA level, this CDR3 is encoded by other sequences in the same sample as well. V is TRBV9 and J is TRBJ2-2; D uncertain. CDR1 SGDLS and CDR2 YYNGEE come from the germline V gene. The CDR3 loop spans 12 amino acids. Between the trimmed V and J ends, which lost 3 bases and 0 bases, there was a span of 0 bases. CDR3 sequence reads: CASSANTGELFF. The CDR3, as DNA: TGTGCCAGCAGCGCGAACACCGGGGAGCTGTTTTTT.

The J gene is TRBJ1-1, the V gene TRBV6-6; possibly TRBD1 for D (5 bases). V gave up 5 bases and J gave up 6 bases, with 19 bases separating them. CDR3 length: 15 residues. CDR1 MNHNY and CDR2 SVGAGI come from the germline V gene (reference sequence). The CDR3 nucleotides are TGTGCCAGCAGTCCCCCCGGGGGGGTCGTCGCTGAAGCTTTCTTT. As protein: CASSPPGGVVAEAFF.

The rearrangement joins TRBV19 to TRBJ2-1; D is perhaps TRBD2 (6 bases). The germline V gene has CDR1 LNHDA and CDR2 SQIVND (reference sequence). CDR3 length: 14 amino acids. Trimming left V 8 bases short and J 2 bases short, with 13 bases between. The CDR3 coding sequence is TGTGCCAGTGGCCGGGGGACCCCCTACAATGAGCAGTTCTTC. It translates to CASGRGTPYNEQFF.

This chain connects TRBV15 to TRBJ2-3, with 7 bases matching TRBD2. Germline-derived CDR1 and CDR2 are LNHNV and YYDKDF (reference sequence). The CDR3 spans 14 residues. V was clipped by 1 base and J by 5 bases; unmatched bases: 3. Written as DNA, the CDR3 is TGTGCCACCAGCAGAGGCGGGAGTAGAGATACGCAGTATTTT. Its translation is CATSRGGSRDTQYF.

The chain employs TRBV5-6 and TRBJ1-5; tentatively, D is TRBD1 (5 bases). The germline V and J ends were trimmed by 3 bases and 2 bases, with 9 bases remaining between them. Looked up from germline, CDR1 is SGHDT and CDR2 is YYEEEE. This CDR3 is 14 amino acids long. This CDR3 is CASSSGTRNQPQHF. CDR3 in DNA: TGTGCCAGCAGCTCGGGGACCCGCAATCAGCCCCAGCATTTT.

This sequence joins TRBV6-5 and TRBJ2-1; 8 nucleotides agree with TRBD2. With 6 bases clipped from V and 8 bases from J, the junction kept 6 bases outside the gene matches. The germline V gene has CDR1 MNHEY and CDR2 SVGAGI. The CDR3 contains 13 residues. CDR3 nucleotide sequence: TGTGCCAGCAGAGGGACTAGTAGGGATGAGCAGTTCTTC. This codes for CASRGTSRDEQFF.

V gene TRBV18 combines with J gene TRBJ2-7; 9 nucleotides align to TRBD1. This CDR3 contains 15 residues. Trimming cost V 6 bases and J 5 bases; bases outside gene matches: 11. CDR1 and CDR2 from the germline V gene are KGHSH and LQKENI. In nucleotides, the CDR3 is TGTGCCAGCTCCAACACCGGGACAGGGCGGAACGAGCAGTACTTC. This gives the protein CASSNTGTGRNEQYF.

This sequence joins TRBV5-8 and TRBJ2-1; TRBD2 aligns across 7 bases. Germline V CDR1 and CDR2: SGHTS, YDEGEE. The trim removed 6 bases at V and 4 bases at J, leaving 10 bases unmatched. This CDR3 contains 15 residues. CDR3 DNA sequence: TGTGCCAGCAAGCATCTGGGAGGGGCATACAATGAGCAGTTCTTC. Translated, it gives CASKHLGGAYNEQFF.

The chain uses TRBV28 and TRBJ2-7; the match to TRBD1 covers 8 bases. The V and J ends lost 7 bases and 3 bases, in that order; junction bases with no gene match: 5. This CDR3 is built from 13 residues. The germline gives CDR1 MDHEN, CDR2 SYDVKM. CDR3 DNA: TGTGCCAGCACCAGGACAGGGAACTACGAGCAGTACTTC. Translated, it gives CASTRTGNYEQYF.

On this clone: The junction differs from germline at one of its ends, possibly a read error. This chain uses TRBV5-4 with TRBJ1-2, with no clear D. Germline V gives CDR1 SGHNT, CDR2 YYREEE (reference sequence). The CDR3 contains 15 residues. This CDR3 is CASSLPGTAVPTPPF. The CDR3 nucleotides read TGTGCCAGCAGCTTGCCGGGTACGGCAGTCCCTACCCCGCCCTTC.

Ten or more counts support this clone. V gene TRBV4-2 combines with J gene TRBJ1-1; D perhaps matches TRBD1 (6 bases). The CDR3 spans 17 residues. V shed 1 base and J shed 3 bases, with 18 bases lying between them. Germline V CDR1 and CDR2: LGHNA, YNFKEQ. In nucleotides, the CDR3 is TGTGCCAGCAGCCAAGGAGGTGCGGCAGGGGAGGACACTGAAGCTTTCTTT. Its translation is CASSQGGAAGEDTEAFF.

The rearrangement uses TRBV19 and TRBJ2-1; no firm D call. V lost 4 bases and J lost 6, with 7 bases in between. CDR1 is LNHDA and CDR2 is SQIVND in the germline V gene (reference sequence). The CDR3 runs 12 residues. CDR3: CASSNVINEQFF. The CDR3, as DNA: TGTGCCAGTAGTAACGTAATCAATGAGCAGTTCTTC.

The chain is built from TRBV24-1 and TRBJ1-3; no clear D gene. V was clipped by 5 bases and J by 1 base, with 8 bases between them. This CDR3 has 14 residues. Looked up from germline, CDR1 is KGHDR and CDR2 is SFDVKD. The CDR3 region is CATSGSTSGNTIYF. CDR3 DNA: TGTGCCACCAGTGGCAGTACATCTGGAAACACCATATATTTT.

The CDR3 DNA is TGTGCCAGCAGCCAACCCGGAAGGACATACGGCGTTGGTACAGGGACAGAGACCCAGTACTTC. Translated, it gives CASSQPGRTYGVGTGTETQYF. The genes are TRBV6-6 and TRBJ2-5, with a possible D match to TRBD1 (6 bases). The germline V gene encodes CDR1 MNHNY and CDR2 SVGAGI (reference sequence). The CDR3 spans 21 residues. V lost 6 bases and J lost 4, with 36 bases in between.

Comment on this clone: The sample has other DNA sequences that encode this CDR3 too. This CDR3 is CASSIRSPYEQYF. The CDR3 coding sequence is TGTGCCAGTAGTATAAGGTCCCCCTACGAGCAGTACTTC. V gene TRBV19 combines with J gene TRBJ2-7, with D unresolved. Germline values: CDR1 LNHDA, CDR2 SQIVND (reference sequence). The CDR3 runs to 13 residues. V lost 2 bases to trimming and J lost 2 bases, with 7 bases between them.

This sequence joins TRBV10-3 and TRBJ1-2; TRBD1 agrees at 7 bases. Per germline, CDR1 ENHRY and CDR2 SYGVKD. J gave up 2 bases and V 3 bases, and 3 bases lay outside the gene matches. CDR3 length: 14 residues. The CDR3 DNA reads TGTGCCATCAGTGAACAGGGGAGGAACTATGGCTACACCTTC. Its protein product is CAISEQGRNYGYTF.